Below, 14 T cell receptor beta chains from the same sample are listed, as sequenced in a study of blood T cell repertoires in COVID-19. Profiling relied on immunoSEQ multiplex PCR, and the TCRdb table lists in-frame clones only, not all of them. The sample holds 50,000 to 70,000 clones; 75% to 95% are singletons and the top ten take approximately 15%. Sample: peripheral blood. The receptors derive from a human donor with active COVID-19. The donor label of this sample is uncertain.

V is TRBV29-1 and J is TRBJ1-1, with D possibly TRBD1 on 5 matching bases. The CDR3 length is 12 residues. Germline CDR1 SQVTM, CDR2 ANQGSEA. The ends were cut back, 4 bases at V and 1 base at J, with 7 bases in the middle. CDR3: CSVGGANTEAFF. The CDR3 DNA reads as TGCAGCGTTGGTGGGGCGAACACTGAAGCTTTCTTT.

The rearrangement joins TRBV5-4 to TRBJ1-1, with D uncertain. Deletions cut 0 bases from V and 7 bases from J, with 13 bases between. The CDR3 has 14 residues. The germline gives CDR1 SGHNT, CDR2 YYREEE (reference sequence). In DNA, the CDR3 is TGTGCCAGCAGCTTGGCCGTGACAACGGTTGAAGCTTTCTTT. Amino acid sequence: CASSLAVTTVEAFF.

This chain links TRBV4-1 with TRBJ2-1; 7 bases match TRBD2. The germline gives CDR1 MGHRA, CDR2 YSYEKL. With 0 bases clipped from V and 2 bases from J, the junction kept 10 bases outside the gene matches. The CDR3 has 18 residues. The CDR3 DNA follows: TGCGCCAGCAGCCAAGAATTTACCTCTAGCGGAACCTACAATGAGCAGTTCTTC. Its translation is CASSQEFTSSGTYNEQFF.

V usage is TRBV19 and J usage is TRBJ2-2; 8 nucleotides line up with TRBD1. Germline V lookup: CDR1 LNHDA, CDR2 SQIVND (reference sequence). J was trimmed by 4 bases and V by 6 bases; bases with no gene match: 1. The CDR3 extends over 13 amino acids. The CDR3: CASSDRGTGELFF. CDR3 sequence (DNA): TGTGCCAGTAGCGACAGGGGCACCGGGGAGCTGTTTTTT.

The CDR3 protein is CASSLGQGSEAFF. Here the CDR3 DNA reads TGTGCCAGCAGTTTAGGGCAGGGGAGTGAAGCTTTCTTT. The V gene is TRBV27, the J gene TRBJ1-1; D may be TRBD1 (6 bases). Trimming pared 2 bases from V and 7 bases from J, leaving 11 bases between. Germline V gene data show CDR1 as MNHEY and CDR2 as SMNVEV (reference sequence). CDR3 size: 13 residues.

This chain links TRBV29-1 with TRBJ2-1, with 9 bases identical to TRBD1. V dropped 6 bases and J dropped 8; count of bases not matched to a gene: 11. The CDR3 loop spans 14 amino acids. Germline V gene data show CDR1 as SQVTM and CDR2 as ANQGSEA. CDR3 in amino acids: CSVAGTGLSDEQFF. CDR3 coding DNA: TGCAGCGTCGCCGGGACAGGGCTATCCGATGAGCAGTTCTTC.

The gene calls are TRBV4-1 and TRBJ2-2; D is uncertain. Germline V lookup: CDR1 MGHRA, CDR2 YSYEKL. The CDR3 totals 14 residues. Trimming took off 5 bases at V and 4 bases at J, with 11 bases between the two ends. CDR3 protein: CASSFRSGTGELFF. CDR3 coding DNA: TGCGCCAGCAGCTTTCGTTCGGGCACCGGGGAGCTGTTTTTT.

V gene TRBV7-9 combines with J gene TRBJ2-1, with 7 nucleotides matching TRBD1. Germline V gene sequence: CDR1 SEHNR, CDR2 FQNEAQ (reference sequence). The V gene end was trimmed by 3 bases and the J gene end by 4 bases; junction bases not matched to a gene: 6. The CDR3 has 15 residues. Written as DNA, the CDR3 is TGTGCCAGCAGCTTTGGGGACAGAAAGTACAATGAGCAGTTCTTC. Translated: CASSFGDRKYNEQFF.

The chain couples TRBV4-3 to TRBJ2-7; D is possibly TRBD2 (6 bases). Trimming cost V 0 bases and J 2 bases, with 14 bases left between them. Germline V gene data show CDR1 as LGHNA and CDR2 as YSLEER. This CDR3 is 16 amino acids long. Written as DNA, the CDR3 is TGCGCCAGCAGCCAAGATCAACCGGCGGGGACCTACGAGCAGTACTTC. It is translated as CASSQDQPAGTYEQYF.

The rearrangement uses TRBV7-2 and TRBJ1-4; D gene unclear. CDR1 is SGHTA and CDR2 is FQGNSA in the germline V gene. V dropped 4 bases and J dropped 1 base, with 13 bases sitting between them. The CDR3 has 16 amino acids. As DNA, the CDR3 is TGTGCCAGCAGCTCCGCCCGGAGGCAAACTAATGAAAAACTGTTTTTT. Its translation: CASSSARRQTNEKLFF.

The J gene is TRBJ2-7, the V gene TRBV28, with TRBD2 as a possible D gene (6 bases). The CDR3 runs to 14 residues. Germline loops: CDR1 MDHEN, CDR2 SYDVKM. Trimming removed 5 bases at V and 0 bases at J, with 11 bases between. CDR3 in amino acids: CASSPLRGSYEQYF. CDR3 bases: TGTGCCAGCAGTCCCCTGCGGGGCTCCTACGAGCAGTACTTC. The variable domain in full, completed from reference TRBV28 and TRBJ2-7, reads DVKVTQSSRYLVKRTGEKVFLECVQDMDHENMFWYRQDPGLGLRLIYFSYDVKMKEKGDIPEGYSVSREKKERFSLILESASTNQTSMYLCASSPLRGSYEQYFGPGTRLTVT.

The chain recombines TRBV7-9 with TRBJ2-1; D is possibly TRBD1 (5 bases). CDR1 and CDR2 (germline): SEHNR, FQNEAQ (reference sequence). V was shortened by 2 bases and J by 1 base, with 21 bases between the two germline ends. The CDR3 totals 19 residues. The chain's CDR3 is CASSLTTMGLTGSYNEQFF. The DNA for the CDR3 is TGTGCCAGCAGCTTAACGACGATGGGGCTGACGGGTTCCTACAATGAGCAGTTCTTC.

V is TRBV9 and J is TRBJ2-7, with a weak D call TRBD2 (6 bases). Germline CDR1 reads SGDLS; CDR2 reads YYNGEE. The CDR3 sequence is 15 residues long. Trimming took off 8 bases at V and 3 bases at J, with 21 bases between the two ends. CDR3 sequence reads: CARAGSGRAFYEQYV. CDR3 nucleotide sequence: TGTGCCAGGGCCGGTAGCGGCAGGGCTTTCTACGAGCAGTACGTC.

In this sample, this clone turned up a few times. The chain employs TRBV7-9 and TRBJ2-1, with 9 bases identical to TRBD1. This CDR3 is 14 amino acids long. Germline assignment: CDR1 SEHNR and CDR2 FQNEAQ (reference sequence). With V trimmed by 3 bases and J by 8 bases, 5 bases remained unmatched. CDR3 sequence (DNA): TGTGCCAGCAGCTTCTGGGACAGGGACCATGAGCAGTTCTTC. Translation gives CASSFWDRDHEQFF.